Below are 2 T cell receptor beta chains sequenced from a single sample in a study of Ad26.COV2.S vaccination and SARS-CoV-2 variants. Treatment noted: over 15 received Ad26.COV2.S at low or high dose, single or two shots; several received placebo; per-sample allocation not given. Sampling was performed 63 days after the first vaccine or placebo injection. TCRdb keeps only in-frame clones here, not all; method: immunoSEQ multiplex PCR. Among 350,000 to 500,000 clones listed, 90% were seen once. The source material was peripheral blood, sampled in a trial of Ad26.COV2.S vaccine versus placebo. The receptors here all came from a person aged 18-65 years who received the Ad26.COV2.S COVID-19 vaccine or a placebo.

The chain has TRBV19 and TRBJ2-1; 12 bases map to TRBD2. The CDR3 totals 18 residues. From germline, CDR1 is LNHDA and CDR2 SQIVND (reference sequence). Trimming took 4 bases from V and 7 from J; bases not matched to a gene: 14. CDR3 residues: CASSTRLGLAGFGNEQFF. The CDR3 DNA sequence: TGTGCCAGTAGTACCCGGCTAGGACTAGCGGGGTTTGGGAATGAGCAGTTCTTC.

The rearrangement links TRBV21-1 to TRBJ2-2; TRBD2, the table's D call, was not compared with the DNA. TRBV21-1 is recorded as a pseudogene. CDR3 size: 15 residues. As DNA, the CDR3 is TGTGCCACACTGTCGGGAGGGGGGAACACCGGGGAGCTGTTTTTT. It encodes CATLSGGGNTGELFF.